This T cell receptor (beta chain) was found in a study of blood T cell repertoires in COVID-19. Repertoires were generated with immunoSEQ multiplex PCR, while TCRdb's copy carries only in-frame clones and drops some. This sample yields 190,000 or so clones, of which under 90% are seen a single time; around 7% belongs to the top ten. The V end lost 7 bases, the J end lost 2 bases, and 11 bases lay between the germline ends. Germline V gives CDR1 GTSNPN, CDR2 SVGIG (reference sequence). This CDR3 is 13 amino acids long. Sequencing was performed on peripheral blood. The chain uses TRBV30 and TRBJ1-4; D is possibly TRBD1 (5 bases). This TCR was sampled from a man aged 35 to 55 with acute or convalescent COVID-19. The CDR3 protein is CASPGATNEKLFF. The CDR3 DNA sequence: TGTGCCTCCCCTGGGGCCACTAATGAAAAACTGTTTTTT.